This T cell receptor (beta chain) was sequenced in a study of control samples from healthy donors and cancer patients. Generated by immunoSEQ multiplex PCR, the TCRdb table keeps only in-frame clones and is missing some. The sample includes approximately 69,000 clones, over 85% seen only once; the top ten take less than 6.5%. V lost 1 base and J lost 1, with 8 bases in between. Germline V gene data show CDR1 as SGHRS and CDR2 as YFSETQ. The CDR3 is 14 amino acids. Input material: PBMCs. This chain joins TRBV5-1 and TRBJ1-1; D unclear. The clonotype was recovered from a man between 60 and 70 years old with colorectal cancer. CDR3: CASSLSRTNTEAFF. Written as DNA, the CDR3 is TGCGCCAGCAGCTTGTCGCGAACGAACACTGAAGCTTTCTTT.